This is a list of T cell receptor beta chains from one sample in a study of blood T cells in healthy people across ages. Each CDR3 protein is one row after TCRdb ran MiXCR on the 5' RACE reads. The sample lists over 500,000 distinct CDR3 sequences, over 25% occurring once. These data are also associated with another study on T cells of mothers and their children.

Sequencing was performed on blood. The receptors originated from a boy between 2 and 15 years old in good health. Both conserved end residues are part of each CDR3. The D gene is left open where the match is weak. A row's size may be missing; if present it is once, few, many or a size class.

abundance	len	v_gene	d_gene	j_gene	CDR3nt	CDR3aa
.	13	TRBV5-1	.	TRBJ2-5	TGCGCCAGCAGCTTGGCCGGGTTTGAGGCCCAGTACTTC	CASSLAGFEAQYF
.	15	TRBV5-1	.	TRBJ1-3	TGCGCCAGCAGCTTGCAGGGGATTGCTGGAAACACCATATATTTT	CASSLQGIAGNTIYF
few	17	TRBV27	TRBD1	TRBJ1-1	TGTGCCAGCAGTTTATATTTGACCCGGGACAGGGGCACTGAAGCTTTCTTT	CASSLYLTRDRGTEAFF
few	13	TRBV5-5	.	TRBJ2-1	TGTGCCAGCAGCTCTCCTTCTCACAATGAGCAGTTCTTC	CASSSPSHNEQFF
.	16	TRBV3-1	.	TRBJ2-1	TGTGCCAGCAGCTTGAGCGGTCGGGGCTCCTACAATGAGCAGTTCTTC	CASSLSGRGSYNEQFF
.	13	TRBV4-1	.	TRBJ1-6	TGCGCCAGCACCGCCCGGGATAGTTCACCCCTCCACTTT	CASTARDSSPLHF
few	12	TRBV20-1	.	TRBJ2-7	TGCAGTGCTAGAGATCTGGGGCCGGGGCAGTACTTC	CSARDLGPGQYF
few	13	TRBV18	.	TRBJ2-3	TGTGCCAGCTCACCCCTTAGCGGAGATACGCAGTATTTT	CASSPLSGDTQYF
few	15	TRBV25-1	TRBD1	TRBJ2-2	TGTGCCAGCAGTGGGACAGGGGGGGCACCCGGGGAGCTGTTTTTT	CASSGTGGAPGELFF
few	15	TRBV3-1	.	TRBJ2-5	TGTGCCAGCAGCCCCATAGCAGGGGCGTTTGAGACCCAGTACTTC	CASSPIAGAFETQYF
.	12	TRBV9	.	TRBJ2-7	TGTGCCAGCAGCGGGGAGACCTACGAGCAGTACTTC	CASSGETYEQYF
.	17	TRBV5-1	TRBD2	TRBJ2-1	TGCGCCAGCAGCTTGGGACTAGCGGAGAGCTCCTACAATGAGCAGTTCTTC	CASSLGLAESSYNEQFF
.	13	TRBV19	.	TRBJ2-1	TGTGCCAGTAGCTGGAGCTCCTACAATGAGCAGTTCTTC	CASSWSSYNEQFF
few	11	TRBV7-9	.	TRBJ2-5	TGTGCCAGCAACAAGTTGGAGACCCAGTACTTC	CASNKLETQYF
.	16	TRBV5-1	TRBD2	TRBJ2-5	TGCGCCAGCAGCTTGGGGACTAGCGGGAGTCGAGAGACCCAGTACTTC	CASSLGTSGSRETQYF
few	19	TRBV21-1	.	TRBJ2-4	TGTGCCAGCAGCAAAGGGGACCGTCGATACAGGGAAGGCAAAAACATTCAGTACTTC	CASSKGDRRYREGKNIQYF
.	13	TRBV7-9	.	TRBJ2-7	TGTGCCAGCAGCTCGGAGTTTGAGCACGAGCAGTACTTC	CASSSEFEHEQYF
.	13	TRBV15	.	TRBJ2-1	TGTGCCACCAGCAGCCGCCCCGTAAATGAGCAGTTCTTC	CATSSRPVNEQFF
once	14	TRBV6-6	TRBD2	TRBJ2-3	TGTGCCAGCAGTTCTCGGACTAGCGGGGCGACGCAGTATTTT	CASSSRTSGATQYF
.	14	TRBV2	.	TRBJ2-7	TGTGCCAGCGAACGTACCCCTAGCTCCTACGAGCAGTACTTC	CASERTPSSYEQYF
.	13	TRBV7-9	.	TRBJ1-2	TGTGCCAGCAGCTCCCGCGCGAGTTATGGCTACACCTTC	CASSSRASYGYTF
.	16	TRBV20-1	TRBD2	TRBJ2-5	TGCAGTGCTAGTAACCCCGGGGGGTACGGGGAAGAGACCCAGTACTTC	CSASNPGGYGEETQYF
few	14	TRBV5-1	TRBD2	TRBJ2-1	TGCGCCAGCAGCTTTTCGGGAGGGAACAATGAGCAGTTCTTC	CASSFSGGNNEQFF
few	15	TRBV15	TRBD1	TRBJ2-3	TGTGCCACCAGCAGGGTCAGGGGGCGCAAAGATACGCAGTATTTT	CATSRVRGRKDTQYF
.	16	TRBV6-5	.	TRBJ2-1	TGTGCCAGCAGTTACCTCGGGAGTCCCTCCTACAATGAGCAGTTCTTC	CASSYLGSPSYNEQFF
many	12	TRBV20-1	.	TRBJ2-1	TGCAGTGCTAGCCCATCCTACAATGAGCAGTTCTTC	CSASPSYNEQFF
.	17	TRBV29-1	TRBD2	TRBJ2-3	TGCAGCGCAAAAGTCCCGGGACTAGCGGGGGGGCGGGATACGCTGTATTTT	CSAKVPGLAGGRDTLYF
.	18	TRBV9	TRBD2	TRBJ2-3	TGTGCCAGCAGCGTAGGAGAACTAGCGTTTTTCTCCACAGATACGCAGTATTTT	CASSVGELAFFSTDTQYF
many	12	TRBV9	TRBD1	TRBJ2-1	TGTGCCAGCAGCGGGACAGGGGCGCCCCGGTTCTTC	CASSGTGAPRFF
many	13	TRBV29-1	.	TRBJ2-7	TGCAGCGTTGGGGGGCGGCAGGTCCACGAGCAGTACTTC	CSVGGRQVHEQYF
.	14	TRBV5-1	TRBD1	TRBJ2-7	TGCGCCAGCAGCTTGGGGGGACAGGGTGTTGAGCAGTACTTC	CASSLGGQGVEQYF
.	14	TRBV14	.	TRBJ1-1	TGTGCCAGCAGCCAAAGACAGACGAACACTGAAGCTTTCTTT	CASSQRQTNTEAFF